This entry is about one TCR beta chain. Its antigen is undetermined. Method: immunoSEQ multiplex PCR; TCRdb's copy keeps in-frame clones and lacks some. The data hold approximately 9,600 clones, with roughly 80% observed a single time. The data are from a study of CD4+ T cells in melanoma. V was clipped by 1 base and J by 2 bases; unmatched bases: 2. Germline-derived CDR1 and CDR2 are MNHEY and SMNVEV (reference sequence). The CDR3 runs to 14 residues. Study-wide results and limits: In melanoma, neoantigen-specific CD4+ T cells reportedly differed in differentiation state. A reported correlation linked neoantigen-specific CD4+ T cells to CD8+, macrophage and B cell function.

This chain connects TRBV27 to TRBJ2-7; 7 bases map to TRBD1. The sample consisted of cells from a culture (not recorded whether cultured in vitro). The clonotype originates from a human donor with melanoma. The CDR3: CASSLFQGAYEQYF. The CDR3 region has the DNA TGTGCCAGCAGTTTATTCCAGGGGGCCTACGAGCAGTACTTC.